This T cell receptor (beta chain) was sequenced for a study of shared clonotypes between healthy human individuals. Study in general: The plates for each donor numbered three CD4 naive, three CD4 memory, two CD8 naive and one CD8 memory. Study observations and caveats: Naive subsets generally had larger estimated richness than memory subsets.

Terminally differentiated effector memory CD45RA+ cells were excluded by CCR7 positive selection of CD45RO-negative cells. Looked up from germline, CDR1 is MGHRA and CDR2 is YSYEKL. Trimming removed 6 bases from V and 3 bases from J; junction bases left unmatched: 5. The CDR3 runs 14 residues. About this clone itself: The antigen is undetermined.

The deep-level immunoSEQ assay was used. The data were produced by immunoSEQ multiplex PCR, yet TCRdb's version contains in-frame clones alone and is incomplete. The sample lists some 2,000,000 clones; just under 95% were seen once. Sequencing used naive CD8+ T cells sorted from blood. The receptor comes from a man between 18 and 35 years old in good health. The V gene is TRBV4-1, the J gene TRBJ1-1; 9 bases align to TRBD1. CDR3 region: CASRPGTGYTEAFF. CDR3 sequence (DNA): TGCGCCAGCAGACCCGGGACAGGGTACACTGAAGCTTTCTTT.